The 19 T cell receptor beta chains below all came from one sample that was sequenced in a study of blood T cells in healthy people across ages. Using a J-beta primer mix together with a sample-barcoded 5' primer, a second PCR was run for about 7 to 12 cycles. TCRdb reprocessed the 5' RACE reads via MiXCR and lists one record per CDR3 protein. The sample contains 1.5 million to 2 million distinct CDR3 sequences, approximately 39% of which appear only once. The material sequenced was blood. The receptors derive from a human donor in good health.

The chain couples TRBV28 to TRBJ2-3; 12 bases align to TRBD1. In germline, CDR1 is MDHEN, CDR2 SYDVKM. The CDR3 totals 14 residues. Trimming took 8 bases from V and 3 from J; bases not matched to a gene: 3. CDR3 residues: CASGTGGATDTQYF. In nucleotides, the CDR3 is TGTGCCAGCGGGACAGGGGGCGCGACAGATACGCAGTATTTT. Drawing the rest from reference TRBV28 and TRBJ2-3, the complete variable domain is DVKVTQSSRYLVKRTGEKVFLECVQDMDHENMFWYRQDPGLGLRLIYFSYDVKMKEKGDIPEGYSVSREKKERFSLILESASTNQTSMYLCASGTGGATDTQYFGPGTRLTVL.

The chain is built from TRBV20-1 and TRBJ1-2; TRBD1 matches at 7 bases. The V and J ends lost 0 bases and 3 bases, in that order; junction bases with no gene match: 7. In germline, CDR1 is DFQATT, CDR2 SNEGSKA (reference sequence). The CDR3 extends over 15 amino acids. The CDR3 region has the DNA TGCAGTGCTAGAGAGCCGACAGGGTTTGACTATGGCTACACCTTC. Translated, it gives CSAREPTGFDYGYTF.

The chain carries TRBV20-1 and TRBJ2-7; 7 nucleotides agree with TRBD2. The V segment lost 2 bases and the J segment 0 bases; nucleotides outside the gene matches: 4. Germline V gene lookup returns CDR1 DFQATT and CDR2 SNEGSKA (reference sequence). The length of the CDR3 is 14 residues. The CDR3: CSARSSGNSYEQYF. CDR3 DNA: TGCAGTGCTAGATCTAGCGGCAACTCCTACGAGCAGTACTTC.

This clonotype was observed a few times. The chain combines TRBV20-1 with TRBJ1-1; no reliable D call. Germline V CDR1 and CDR2: DFQATT, SNEGSKA (reference sequence). V shed 2 bases and J shed 1 base, with 8 bases lying between them. This CDR3 region has 13 residues. DNA for the CDR3: TGCAGTGCTAGATTCGAGGGGAACACTGAAGCTTTCTTT. It is translated as CSARFEGNTEAFF.

V usage is TRBV20-1 and J usage is TRBJ1-2; D gene ambiguous. Germline loops: CDR1 DFQATT, CDR2 SNEGSKA (reference sequence). The V and J ends lost 5 bases and 7 bases respectively, with 23 bases between them. This CDR3 comprises 15 residues. The CDR3 DNA sequence: TGCAGTGCTCCGTCATATTTCCCCATAACGGGTGGCTACACCTTC. Translating gives CSAPSYFPITGGYTF.

This sequence joins TRBV20-1 and TRBJ2-5, with 12 bases that match TRBD2. The CDR3 consists of 16 residues. Trimming at V came to 0 bases and at J to 11 bases, leaving 13 bases not matched to a gene. CDR1 DFQATT and CDR2 SNEGSKA come from the germline V gene (reference sequence). CDR3 in amino acids: CSARDWLAGGAIEQYF. The CDR3 bases are TGCAGTGCTAGAGATTGGCTAGCGGGGGGGGCCATTGAGCAGTACTTC.

This chain connects TRBV20-1 to TRBJ2-2; 7 bases line up with TRBD2. The junction had 11 bases not matched to a gene; V was cut back by 0 bases and J by 7 bases. This CDR3 region has 16 residues. The germline CDR1 and CDR2 sequences are DFQATT and SNEGSKA (reference sequence). The CDR3 DNA is TGCAGTGCTAGAGATCTAAGACTAGCCCCTGGCGGGGAGCTGTTTTTT. It specifies CSARDLRLAPGGELFF.

CDR3 sequence (DNA): TGCAGTGCAGAGGAAGGCTACACCTTC. Translation gives CSAEEGYTF. J is TRBJ1-2 and V is TRBV20-1; unclear D gene. The CDR3 has 9 amino acids. CDR1 is DFQATT, CDR2 SNEGSKA, per germline (reference sequence). V was clipped by 6 bases and J by 8 bases, with 7 bases between them.

This CDR3 is CASSYRGSGGGGLSPLHF. Here the CDR3 DNA reads TGTGCCAGCAGTTATAGGGGTTCGGGGGGCGGCGGGCTTTCACCCCTCCACTTT. J is TRBJ1-6 and V is TRBV6-6; the D gene is possibly TRBD1 (6 bases). The ends were cut back, 3 bases at V and 9 bases at J, with 24 bases in the middle. Germline V lookup: CDR1 MNHNY, CDR2 SVGAGI (reference sequence). This CDR3 comprises 18 residues.

This clonotype was recorded a few times. CDR3 amino acids: CASSIVIYNEQFF. As DNA, the CDR3 is TGTGCCAGTAGTATCGTAATCTACAATGAGCAGTTCTTC. The chain is built from TRBV19 and TRBJ2-1; no reliable D call. The CDR3 loop spans 13 amino acids. From germline, CDR1 is LNHDA and CDR2 SQIVND (reference sequence). The ends were cut back, 3 bases at V and 3 bases at J, with 6 bases in the middle.

This clonotype has more than one count but fewer than ten. V usage is TRBV19 and J usage is TRBJ1-6, with D possibly TRBD1 on 6 matching bases. The CDR3 sequence is 16 residues long. CDR1 is LNHDA and CDR2 is SQIVND in the germline V gene (reference sequence). Trimming left V 7 bases short and J 9 bases short, with 22 bases between. The CDR3 bases are TGTGCCAGTAAACATCGGGAACGGGGACAAGGTTCACCCCTCCACTTT. Translating it yields CASKHRERGQGSPLHF.

This clonotype was observed a handful of times. The chain links TRBV7-2 to TRBJ1-2, with a tentative D call TRBD1 (5 bases). The CDR3 has 14 amino acids. Germline V gene data show CDR1 as SGHTA and CDR2 as FQGNSA. Trimming left V 5 bases short and J 4 bases short, with 14 bases between. The CDR3 here is CASSPEVTGYGYTF. Written as DNA, the CDR3 is TGTGCCAGCAGCCCAGAAGTCACAGGCTATGGCTACACCTTC.

The gene calls are TRBV7-9 and TRBJ1-2; D remains ambiguous. V lost 3 bases to trimming and J lost 3 bases, with 8 bases between them. CDR3 length equals 13 residues. From germline, CDR1 is SEHNR and CDR2 FQNEAQ (reference sequence). The CDR3 here is CASSLSIYYGYTF. The CDR3, as DNA: TGTGCCAGCAGCTTGAGCATTTACTATGGCTACACCTTC.

This clonotype was counted only a few times. The V call is TRBV20-1, the J call TRBJ2-4; D is tentatively TRBD1 or TRBD2 (6 bases each). The germline CDR1 and CDR2 sequences are DFQATT and SNEGSKA (reference sequence). This CDR3 comprises 14 residues. The V gene lost 5 bases and the J gene lost 0 bases, with 11 bases spanning the gap. The DNA of the CDR3 is TGCAGTGCTGCCAGGGGACTAGCCAAAAACATTCAGTACTTC. Protein sequence: CSAARGLAKNIQYF.

This clonotype was recorded once. The chain employs TRBV27 and TRBJ1-2, with D tentatively TRBD1 (5 bases). CDR3 size: 16 residues. Trimming removed 6 bases at V and 2 bases at J, with 19 bases between. Germline lookup yields CDR1 MNHEY and CDR2 SMNVEV (reference sequence). DNA for the CDR3: TGTGCCAGCAGGAGACTGGGGCAGAACCTAAACTATGGCTACACCTTC. Its protein product is CASRRLGQNLNYGYTF.

The chain joins TRBV7-2 to TRBJ1-2; D remains unclear. Per the germline V gene, CDR1 is SGHTA and CDR2 is FQGNSA. The CDR3 spans 15 residues. V was trimmed by 1 base and J by 2 bases, leaving 11 bases between them. The CDR3 reads CASSLGSPGNYGYTF. The DNA for the CDR3 is TGTGCCAGCAGCTTAGGCAGCCCGGGGAACTATGGCTACACCTTC.

Note on this clonotype: This clone may be a read error of a much larger clone one base away. No DNA is shown, since the ends of the CDR3 on it are uncertain; the CDR3 is the one TCRdb lists. The V call is TRBV4-3, the J call TRBJ1-2. The V gene's germline CDR1 is LGHNA and CDR2 YSLEER. The CDR3 numbers 18 amino acids, ends counted. The CDR3 sequence: CASSQDFGGGTANYGYIF.

In its sample, this clonotype was seen a few times. The gene calls are TRBV28 and TRBJ2-1, with 12 bases lining up with TRBD2. The germline gives CDR1 MDHEN, CDR2 SYDVKM. The CDR3 is 18 amino acids. Trimming removed 7 bases from V and 2 bases from J; junction bases left unmatched: 12. CDR3 region: CASTGWTSGETPYNEQFF. As DNA, the CDR3 is TGTGCCAGCACCGGATGGACTAGCGGGGAGACCCCCTACAATGAGCAGTTCTTC.

The chain is built from TRBV7-3 and TRBJ1-2, with a weak D call TRBD1 (5 bases). The V gene's germline CDR1 is SGHTA and CDR2 FQGTGA. The CDR3 has 15 residues. Trimming cost V 5 bases and J 4 bases, with 17 bases left between them. The CDR3 region has the DNA TGTGCCAGCAGCCCAAGCGGAGGGGCTGGCTATGGCTACACCTTC. Amino acid sequence: CASSPSGGAGYGYTF.